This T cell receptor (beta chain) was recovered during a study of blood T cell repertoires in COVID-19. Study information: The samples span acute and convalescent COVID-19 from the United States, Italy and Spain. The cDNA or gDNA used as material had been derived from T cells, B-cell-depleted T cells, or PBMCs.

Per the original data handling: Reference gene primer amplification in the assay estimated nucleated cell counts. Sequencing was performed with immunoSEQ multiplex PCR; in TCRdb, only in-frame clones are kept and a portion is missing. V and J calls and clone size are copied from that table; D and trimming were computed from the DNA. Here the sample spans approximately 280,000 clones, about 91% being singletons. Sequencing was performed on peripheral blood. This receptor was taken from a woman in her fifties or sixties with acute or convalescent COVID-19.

The CDR3 sequence: CASSPTGWDSGNTIYF. CDR3 DNA: TGTGCCAGCTCACCGACAGGGTGGGATTCTGGAAACACCATATATTTT. This chain joins TRBV18 and TRBJ1-3; 7 bases map to TRBD1. Germline CDR1 KGHSH, CDR2 LQKENI. CDR3 length equals 16 residues. V shed 3 bases and J 1 base; nucleotides not matched to a gene: 6.